This T cell receptor (beta chain) was captured by sequencing in a study of CD8+ T cells in alopecia areata. Study in general: Twice a day, 5 to 10 mg of oral tofacitinib was administered to treated patients. Notes on the study in general: Higher clonality and more expanded CD8+ clones appeared in lesional than normal scalp.

CDR3 size: 14 residues. Germline CDR1 SGDLS, CDR2 YYNGEE. The germline V and J ends were trimmed by 4 bases and 2 bases, with 10 bases remaining between them. Notes on this clone: The antigen is undetermined.

Those with alopecia areata gave lesional scalp punch biopsies and peripheral blood. Using a FACSAria, the CD4+ and CD8+ T cells were sorted from the PBMCs. Once RNA had been extracted, it was reverse transcribed into cDNA to act as the sequencing template. TCRdb's table, derived via immunoSEQ multiplex PCR, lists solely in-frame clones and lacks some. The sample lists 140,000 to 150,000 clones, around 58% occurring once. The material was CD4+ T cells sorted from blood, obtained at week 0. The receptor comes from a human donor with alopecia areata. The chain joins TRBV9 to TRBJ1-5; no definite D call. CDR3 nucleotide sequence: TGTGCCAGCAGCCCCTTAGACGGCAATCAGCCCCAGCATTTT. Protein product: CASSPLDGNQPQHF.